Listed below are T cell receptor beta chains from one sample, sequenced in a study of human T cells and chemical hapten exposure. TCRdb re-called the RACE reads with MiXCR, one entry per CDR3 protein. The table includes over 300,000 distinct CDR3 sequences, more than 4.5% detected once. The source material was whole blood, sampled in connection with sensitization to the hapten diphenylcyclopropenone (DPC). These TCRs come from a woman aged 50 to 60 with alopecia areata. Some clones in this sample may be carry-over from other donors' samples. CDR3s include the opening cysteine and the closing phenylalanine or tryptophan. The D gene is left open where the match is weak. The size field is filled for only some rows; it gives once, few, many or a size class.

j_call: TRBJ2-7; d_call: TRBD2; clone_size: .; v_call: TRBV5-1; cdr3_nt: TGCGCCAGCAGTTTGGGAGGGGTAGCCTACGAGCAGTACTTC; cdr3_aa: CASSLGGVAYEQYF
j_call: TRBJ1-4; d_call: .; clone_size: .; v_call: TRBV9; cdr3_nt: TGTGCCAGCAGCGTAGTGGGTGGTGAAAAACTGTTTTTT; cdr3_aa: CASSVVGGEKLFF
j_call: TRBJ2-3; d_call: TRBD2; clone_size: many; v_call: TRBV20-1; cdr3_nt: TGCAGTGCTAGAGTTGGGACTAGCCGGCCCACAGATACGCAGTATTTT; cdr3_aa: CSARVGTSRPTDTQYF
j_call: TRBJ2-5; d_call: .; clone_size: many; v_call: TRBV13; cdr3_nt: TGTGCCAGCAGCTTAACCCCCGCTTCTAGCAGCCAAGAGACCCAGTACTTC; cdr3_aa: CASSLTPASSSQETQYF
j_call: TRBJ2-4; d_call: .; clone_size: few; v_call: TRBV6-5; cdr3_nt: TGTGCCAGCAGTTACTCTGCAGGAAACATTCAGTACTTC; cdr3_aa: CASSYSAGNIQYF
j_call: TRBJ2-1; d_call: .; clone_size: many; v_call: TRBV10-3; cdr3_nt: TGTGCCATCAGTGGAACAGGGCCGCAGTTCTTC; cdr3_aa: CAISGTGPQFF
j_call: TRBJ2-3; d_call: .; clone_size: many; v_call: TRBV3-1; cdr3_nt: TGTGCCAGCAGCCAAAGGGGGACCGATACGCAGTATTTT; cdr3_aa: CASSQRGTDTQYF
j_call: TRBJ2-7; d_call: .; clone_size: many; v_call: TRBV29-1; cdr3_nt: TGCAGCGTTGAACGGGACCACCCTTACGAGCAGTACTTC; cdr3_aa: CSVERDHPYEQYF
j_call: TRBJ1-6; d_call: .; clone_size: few; v_call: TRBV2; cdr3_nt: TGTGCCAGCAGTGAAGGGGGCACCCGGTTTAGGGATAATTCACCCCTCCACTTT; cdr3_aa: CASSEGGTRFRDNSPLHF
j_call: TRBJ1-4; d_call: .; clone_size: many; v_call: TRBV5-1; cdr3_nt: TGCGCCAGCACCCTTGACAGCCCCGGTGGAGAAAAACTGTTTTTT; cdr3_aa: CASTLDSPGGEKLFF
j_call: TRBJ2-1; d_call: .; clone_size: many; v_call: TRBV6-2/TRBV6-3; cdr3_nt: TGTGCCAGTCGGACCCTGATTAAGGATGAGCAGTTCTTC; cdr3_aa: CASRTLIKDEQFF
j_call: TRBJ1-1; d_call: .; clone_size: few; v_call: TRBV3-1; cdr3_nt: TGTGCCAGCAGCGTCTATAAGGGGAACACTGAAGCTTTCTTT; cdr3_aa: CASSVYKGNTEAFF
j_call: TRBJ1-5; d_call: .; clone_size: few; v_call: TRBV3-1; cdr3_nt: TGTGCCAGCAGCCAAGGAGCTCAGAATCAGCCCCAGCATTTT; cdr3_aa: CASSQGAQNQPQHF
j_call: TRBJ2-7; d_call: .; clone_size: many; v_call: TRBV20-1; cdr3_nt: TGCAGTGCTCCCCTGGGGTACGAGCAGTACTTC; cdr3_aa: CSAPLGYEQYF
j_call: TRBJ1-2; d_call: TRBD1; clone_size: few; v_call: TRBV5-4; cdr3_nt: TGTGCCAGCAGGGGGGAGGGGGCGCTCGGCTACACCTTC; cdr3_aa: CASRGEGALGYTF
j_call: TRBJ1-5; d_call: .; clone_size: .; v_call: TRBV30; cdr3_nt: TGTGCCTCCCCTTTTGGATCAGGGCCCCAGCATTTT; cdr3_aa: CASPFGSGPQHF
j_call: TRBJ2-1; d_call: TRBD2; clone_size: .; v_call: TRBV13; cdr3_nt: TGTGCCAGCAGCCCTCAGCGGGAGGGCAGCGATGAGCAGTTCTTC; cdr3_aa: CASSPQREGSDEQFF
j_call: TRBJ2-3; d_call: .; clone_size: many; v_call: TRBV2; cdr3_nt: TGTGCCAGCAGTGAGTGGGACGGATCTAGCACAGATACGCAGTATTTT; cdr3_aa: CASSEWDGSSTDTQYF